This TCR beta chain is from a study of spatial heterogeneity in lung cancer. Study-level background: The correlation between TCR transcript counts in tumor regions and a T cell module score from matched bulk RNA-seq was strong. More than nine raw reads, on average, carried each unique TCR and UMI combination.

The time point here: sample taken at primary tumor resection. Unsorted tumor, nontumor lung tissue or cryopreserved PBMC supplied the whole RNA. Study results and caveats: The study found that ubiquitous and regional expanded TCR counts tracked ubiquitous and regional nonsynonymous mutations, respectively. Mutation tallies in tumors tracked expanded intratumoral alpha and beta TCR counts.

TCRdb reprocessed the 5' RACE reads with MiXCR, giving one entry per CDR3 protein. The sample lists 400 to 500 distinct CDR3 sequences, 33% seen once, with around 20% in the top ten. With regard to this clonotype: The antigen is unknown. This beta chain is an unintended read in a library built for alpha chains; its size means little.

The clonotype originates from a male donor with early-stage non-small cell lung cancer. The sequencing used lung tumor tissue, collected at surgery.

CDR3 in amino acids: CASLPTRGQAYNEQFF. CDR3 sequence (DNA): TGTGCCAGTCTCCCCACCCGGGGACAGGCATACAATGAGCAGTTCTTC. The gene calls are TRBV11-2 and TRBJ2-1; 8 bases are shared with TRBD1. With 9 bases clipped from V and 4 bases from J, the junction kept 14 bases outside the gene matches. This CDR3 has 16 amino acids. Germline loops: CDR1 SGHAT, CDR2 FQNNGV.